A selection of T cell receptor beta chains follows, all from one sample in a study of cytomegalovirus exposure and HLA in healthy donors. The table came from immunoSEQ multiplex PCR; TCRdb's copy has only in-frame clones and leaves some out. The top ten clones hold about 9.1% of a sample with 40,000 to 60,000 clones, 72% of them seen once. The specimen sequenced was PBMCs. These receptors all come from a woman in her 50s in good health and CMV-seronegative. The CDR3 runs from the conserved cysteine through the conserved F or W. D genes are given only for firm matches. Some rows mark clone size as missing; the rest say once, few, many or name a class of expanded clone.

clone size	J gene	D gene	V gene	CDR3 protein	CDR3 DNA
-	TRBJ2-7	-	TRBV19	CASSSGPAGYEQYF	TGTGCCAGTAGTAGTGGCCCGGCAGGCTACGAGCAGTACTTC
-	TRBJ1-2	TRBD1	TRBV30	CAWSAGQGAYGYTF	TGTGCCTGGAGTGCCGGACAGGGGGCCTATGGCTACACCTTC
-	TRBJ1-2	-	TRBV7-2	CASSFIVDSSSGYTF	TGTGCCAGCAGCTTTATCGTAGACAGTTCTTCCGGCTACACCTTC
few	TRBJ1-5	-	TRBV10-3	CAISRDTNQPQHF	TGTGCCATATCCCGGGACACCAATCAGCCCCAGCATTTT
-	TRBJ2-7	TRBD2	TRBV2	CAATRGVAFEQYF	TGTGCCGCGACCCGGGGGGTTGCCTTCGAGCAGTACTTC
-	TRBJ1-2	TRBD1	TRBV28	CATIDGTGLYGYTF	TGTGCCACCATCGACGGGACAGGTCTCTATGGCTACACCTTC
-	TRBJ2-7	-	TRBV4-3	CASSQDWGQYEQYF	TGCGCCAGCAGCCAAGATTGGGGGCAGTACGAGCAGTACTTC
few	TRBJ2-5	TRBD2	TRBV7-2	CASSPGGTETQYF	TGTGCCAGCAGCCCCGGGGGGACTGAGACCCAGTACTTC
-	TRBJ2-3	TRBD2	TRBV4-3	CASSPAPVLAGGRRPSTDTQYF	TGCGCCAGCAGCCCTGCCCCCGTATTAGCGGGGGGGCGACGTCCTAGCACAGATACGCAGTATTTT
few	TRBJ1-2	-	TRBV28	CASSKEGAGEGYTF	TGTGCCAGCTCGAAGGAAGGGGCCGGCGAGGGCTACACCTTC
-	TRBJ2-7	TRBD1	TRBV28	CANGVPGGYEQYF	TGTGCCAACGGTGTGCCAGGGGGCTACGAGCAGTACTTC
-	TRBJ2-1	TRBD2	TRBV2	CASSDGAGGYNEQFF	TGTGCCAGCAGTGACGGGGCGGGGGGCTACAATGAGCAGTTCTTC
-	TRBJ1-2	-	TRBV25-1	CASSDQGTWGYTF	TGTGCCAGCTCCGATCAGGGGACGTGGGGCTACACCTTC
-	TRBJ1-6	-	TRBV28	CASSFTGSVVSPLHF	TGTGCCAGCAGCTTTACAGGGTCGGTTGTGTCACCCCTCCACTTT
-	TRBJ2-1	TRBD2	TRBV4-2	CASSLRQAVAGGHVREQFF	TGTGCCAGCAGCCTACGACAGGCTGTAGCGGGAGGGCATGTAAGGGAGCAGTTCTTC
-	TRBJ1-3	-	TRBV30	CAINRGAGNTIYF	TGTGCCATAAATAGGGGTGCCGGAAACACCATATATTTT
few	TRBJ1-2	TRBD1	TRBV19	CASSEGQGARTF	TGTGCCAGTAGTGAGGGACAGGGGGCCAGGACCTTC
-	TRBJ2-3	TRBD2	TRBV6-1	CASSFSGGSTDTQYF	TGTGCCAGCAGTTTTAGCGGGGGTAGCACAGATACGCAGTATTTT
-	TRBJ2-5	-	TRBV7-7	CASSLVGSDQETQYF	TGTGCTAGCAGCTTAGTAGGTAGCGATCAAGAGACCCAGTACTTC
-	TRBJ2-7	-	TRBV5-6	CASSLKAADEQYF	TGTGCCAGCAGCTTGAAAGCCGCGGACGAGCAGTACTTC
-	TRBJ1-4	TRBD1	TRBV6-6	CASSYGTGEKLFF	TGTGCCAGCAGTTACGGGACAGGTGAAAAACTGTTTTTT
few	TRBJ2-7	TRBD2	TRBV7-9	CASSSLAGGQEQYF	TGTGCCAGCAGCTCGCTAGCGGGGGGGCAGGAGCAGTACTTC
-	TRBJ2-1	TRBD1	TRBV9	CASSVGQGSYNEQFF	TGTGCCAGCAGCGTAGGACAGGGGTCGTATAATGAGCAGTTCTTC
few	TRBJ2-4	-	TRBV6-5	CASSYGGSAKNIQYF	TGTGCCAGCAGTTACGGCGGGTCGGCCAAAAACATTCAGTACTTC
-	TRBJ2-7	-	TRBV27	CASSLSPTSEQYF	TGTGCCAGCAGTTTATCACCCACTAGCGAGCAGTACTTC
few	TRBJ2-3	-	TRBV5-1	CASSLFSVDTQYF	TGCGCCAGCAGCCTCTTCTCTGTAGATACGCAGTATTTT
-	TRBJ2-5	-	TRBV5-1	CASSLGRQETQYF	TGCGCCAGCAGCTTAGGGAGACAAGAGACCCAGTACTTC
-	TRBJ2-1	TRBD2	TRBV2	CASSTPSAGGLNEQFF	TGTGCCAGCAGCACTCCCTCGGCGGGGGGCCTGAATGAGCAGTTCTTC
few	TRBJ1-2	-	TRBV6-1	CASSDPTRTGLRYTF	TGTGCCAGCAGTGACCCGACAAGAACAGGCCTCCGCTACACCTTC
-	TRBJ2-3	TRBD2	TRBV5-4	CASSSNSGGDTQYF	TGTGCCAGCAGCTCTAACTCCGGGGGGGATACGCAGTATTTT
-	TRBJ1-5	-	TRBV29-1	CSVAGGPSNQPQHF	TGCAGCGTTGCCGGCGGTCCGAGCAATCAGCCCCAGCATTTT
few	TRBJ2-3	TRBD2	TRBV2	CASSVNSGRSDTQYF	TGTGCCAGCAGTGTCAATAGCGGGAGGTCAGATACGCAGTATTTT
-	TRBJ2-3	TRBD2	TRBV2	CASLLAGVWDTQYF	TGTGCCAGCTTGTTAGCGGGGGTGTGGGATACGCAGTATTTT
-	TRBJ2-6	-	TRBV5-6	CASTLILQGSGANVLTF	TGTGCCAGCACCCTCATACTACAGGGCTCTGGGGCCAACGTCCTGACTTTC
-	TRBJ1-2	-	TRBV7-8	CASSLAAYNYGYTF	TGTGCCAGCAGCTTAGCAGCCTATAACTATGGCTACACCTTC
-	TRBJ1-1	-	TRBV7-3	CASSPSGNTEAFF	TGTGCCAGCAGCCCCTCGGGGAACACTGAAGCTTTCTTT
-	TRBJ2-5	-	TRBV19	CASTPTPQTTQETQYF	TGTGCCAGTACCCCCACCCCTCAGACTACCCAAGAGACCCAGTACTTC
once	TRBJ1-4	TRBD1	TRBV7-2	CASSLGLSQGAGLFF	TGTGCCAGCAGCCTTGGCCTCTCACAGGGGGCAGGGCTGTTTTTT
few	TRBJ1-2	-	TRBV25-1	CASSEGVLGGYGYTF	TGTGCCAGCAGTGAAGGGGTTTTGGGAGGCTATGGCTACACCTTC
-	TRBJ1-2	TRBD1	TRBV6-1	CASSELDRGGYGYTF	TGTGCCAGCAGTGAGTTGGACAGGGGTGGCTATGGCTACACCTTC
-	TRBJ2-7	-	TRBV2	CASSAGEYSYEQYF	TGTGCCAGCAGTGCAGGGGAATACTCCTACGAGCAGTACTTC
-	TRBJ1-2	-	TRBV19	CASSLQGTYGYTF	TGTGCCAGTAGCCTACAGGGTACTTATGGCTACACCTTC
-	TRBJ1-1	-	TRBV6-5	CASSQTSRSEAFF	TGTGCCAGCAGTCAGACTTCAAGAAGTGAAGCTTTCTTT
few	TRBJ2-7	TRBD1	TRBV30	CAWGPGQNYYEQYF	TGTGCCTGGGGACCGGGACAGAACTACTACGAGCAGTACTTC
few	TRBJ2-1	-	TRBV7-9	CASSLGQLNNEQFF	TGTGCCAGCAGCTTAGGACAGTTAAACAATGAGCAGTTCTTC
few	TRBJ1-1	TRBD1	TRBV2	CASSPDRRAEAFF	TGTGCCAGCAGCCCGGACAGGAGGGCTGAAGCTTTCTTT
-	TRBJ2-1	TRBD2	TRBV9	CASSVVFSGGWAEQFF	TGTGCCAGCAGCGTAGTGTTTAGCGGGGGATGGGCCGAGCAGTTCTTC
-	TRBJ2-5	TRBD1	TRBV6-5	CASTSPTGGTQYF	TGTGCCAGCACCTCCCCGACAGGGGGCACCCAGTACTTC
-	TRBJ1-2	TRBD1	TRBV9	CASSLGQGGNNYGYTF	TGTGCCAGCAGCCTGGGACAGGGAGGAAATAACTATGGCTACACCTTC
-	TRBJ2-7	-	TRBV25-1	CASSEYTYEQYF	TGTGCCAGCAGTGAATATACATACGAGCAGTACTTC
few	TRBJ2-3	-	TRBV6-5	CATAGGPGGDTQYF	TGTGCCACCGCTGGGGGCCCGGGGGGAGATACGCAGTATTTT
-	TRBJ2-5	TRBD2	TRBV5-1	CASSLGREGETQYF	TGCGCCAGCAGCTTGGGGCGGGAGGGAGAGACCCAGTACTTC
-	TRBJ1-1	TRBD1	TRBV25-1	CASSETGGAEAFF	TGTGCCAGCAGTGAGACAGGGGGCGCTGAGGCTTTCTTT